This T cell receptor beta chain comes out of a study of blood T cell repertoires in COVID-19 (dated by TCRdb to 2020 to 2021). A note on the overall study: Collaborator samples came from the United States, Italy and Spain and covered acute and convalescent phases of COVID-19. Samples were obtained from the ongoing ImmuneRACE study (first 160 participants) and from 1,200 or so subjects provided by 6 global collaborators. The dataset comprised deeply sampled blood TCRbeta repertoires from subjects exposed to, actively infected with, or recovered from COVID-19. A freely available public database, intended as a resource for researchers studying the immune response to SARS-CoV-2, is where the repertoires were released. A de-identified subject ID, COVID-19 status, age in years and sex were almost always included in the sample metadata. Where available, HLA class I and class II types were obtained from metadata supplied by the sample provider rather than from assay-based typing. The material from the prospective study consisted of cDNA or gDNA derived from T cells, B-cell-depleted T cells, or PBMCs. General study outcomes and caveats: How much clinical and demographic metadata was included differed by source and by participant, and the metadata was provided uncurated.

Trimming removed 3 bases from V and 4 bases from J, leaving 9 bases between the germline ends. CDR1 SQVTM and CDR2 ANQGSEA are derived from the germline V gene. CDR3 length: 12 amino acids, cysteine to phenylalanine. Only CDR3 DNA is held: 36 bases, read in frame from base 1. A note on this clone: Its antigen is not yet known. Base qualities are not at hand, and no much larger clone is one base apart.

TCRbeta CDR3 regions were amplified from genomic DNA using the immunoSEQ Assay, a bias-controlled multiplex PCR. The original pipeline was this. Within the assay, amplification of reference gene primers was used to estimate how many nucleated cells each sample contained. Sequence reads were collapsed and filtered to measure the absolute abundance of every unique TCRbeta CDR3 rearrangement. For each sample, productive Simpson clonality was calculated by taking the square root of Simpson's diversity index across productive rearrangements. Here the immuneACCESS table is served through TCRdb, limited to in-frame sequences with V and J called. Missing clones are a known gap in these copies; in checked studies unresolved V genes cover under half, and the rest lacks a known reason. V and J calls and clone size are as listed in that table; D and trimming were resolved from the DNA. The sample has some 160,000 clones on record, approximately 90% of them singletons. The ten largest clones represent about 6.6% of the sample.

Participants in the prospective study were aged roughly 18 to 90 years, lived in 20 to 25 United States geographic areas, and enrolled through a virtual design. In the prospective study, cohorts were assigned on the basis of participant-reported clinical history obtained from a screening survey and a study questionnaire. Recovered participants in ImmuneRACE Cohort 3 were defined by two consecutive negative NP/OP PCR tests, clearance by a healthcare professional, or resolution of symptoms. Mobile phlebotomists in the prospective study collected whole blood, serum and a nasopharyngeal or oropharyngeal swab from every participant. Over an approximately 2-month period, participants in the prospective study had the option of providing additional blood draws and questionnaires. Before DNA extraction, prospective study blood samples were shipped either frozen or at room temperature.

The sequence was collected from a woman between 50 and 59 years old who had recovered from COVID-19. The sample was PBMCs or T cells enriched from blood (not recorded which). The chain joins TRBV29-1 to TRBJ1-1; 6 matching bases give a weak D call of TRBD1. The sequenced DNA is TGCAGCGTTGAGAGGGGGGGCACTGAAGCTTTCTTT. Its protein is CSVERGGTEAFF. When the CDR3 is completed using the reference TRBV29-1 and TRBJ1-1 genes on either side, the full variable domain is SAVISQKPSRDICQRGTSLTIQCQVDSQVTMMFWYRQQPGQSLTLIATANQGSEATYESGFVIDKFPISRPNLTFSTLTVSNMSPEDSSIYLCSVERGGTEAFFGQGTRLTVV.